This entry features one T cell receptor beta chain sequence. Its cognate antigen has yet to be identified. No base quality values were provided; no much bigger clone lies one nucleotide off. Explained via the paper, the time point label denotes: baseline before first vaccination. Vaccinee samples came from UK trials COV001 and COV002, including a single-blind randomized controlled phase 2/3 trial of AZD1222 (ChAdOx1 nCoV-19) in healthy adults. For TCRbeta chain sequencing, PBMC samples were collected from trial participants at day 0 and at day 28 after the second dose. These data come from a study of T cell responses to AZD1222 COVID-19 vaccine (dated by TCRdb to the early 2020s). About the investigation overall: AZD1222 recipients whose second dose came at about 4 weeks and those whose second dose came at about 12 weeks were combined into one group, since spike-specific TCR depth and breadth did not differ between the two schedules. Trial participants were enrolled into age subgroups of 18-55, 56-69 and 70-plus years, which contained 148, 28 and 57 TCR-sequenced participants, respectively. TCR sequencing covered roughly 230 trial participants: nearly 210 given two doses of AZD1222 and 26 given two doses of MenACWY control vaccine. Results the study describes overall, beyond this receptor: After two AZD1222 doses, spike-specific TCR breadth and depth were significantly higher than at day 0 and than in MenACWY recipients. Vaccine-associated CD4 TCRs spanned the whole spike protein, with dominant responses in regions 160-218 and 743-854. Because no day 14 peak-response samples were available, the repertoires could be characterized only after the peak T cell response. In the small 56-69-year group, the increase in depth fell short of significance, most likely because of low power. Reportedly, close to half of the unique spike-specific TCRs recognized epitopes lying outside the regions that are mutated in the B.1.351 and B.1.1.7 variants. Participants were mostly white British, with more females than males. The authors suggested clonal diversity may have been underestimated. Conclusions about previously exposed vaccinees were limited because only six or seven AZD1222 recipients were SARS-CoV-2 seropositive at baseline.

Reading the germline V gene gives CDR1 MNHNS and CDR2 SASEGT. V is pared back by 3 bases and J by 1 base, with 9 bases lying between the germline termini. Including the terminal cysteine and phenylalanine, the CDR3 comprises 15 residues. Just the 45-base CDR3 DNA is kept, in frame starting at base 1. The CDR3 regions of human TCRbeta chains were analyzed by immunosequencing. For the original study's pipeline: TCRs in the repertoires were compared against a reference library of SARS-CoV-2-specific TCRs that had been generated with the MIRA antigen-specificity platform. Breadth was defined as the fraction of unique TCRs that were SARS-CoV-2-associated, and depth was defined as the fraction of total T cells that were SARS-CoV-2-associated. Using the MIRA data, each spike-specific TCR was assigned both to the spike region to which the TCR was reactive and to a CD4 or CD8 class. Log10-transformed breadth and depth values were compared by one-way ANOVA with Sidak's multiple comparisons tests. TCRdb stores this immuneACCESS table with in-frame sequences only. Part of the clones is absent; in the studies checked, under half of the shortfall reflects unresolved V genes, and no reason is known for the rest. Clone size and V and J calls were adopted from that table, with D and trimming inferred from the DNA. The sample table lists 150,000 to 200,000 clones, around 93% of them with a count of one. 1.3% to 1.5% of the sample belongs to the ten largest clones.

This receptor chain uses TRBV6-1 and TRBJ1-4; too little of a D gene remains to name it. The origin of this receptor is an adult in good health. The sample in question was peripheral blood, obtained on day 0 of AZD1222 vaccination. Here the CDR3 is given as CASSDGVLTNEKLFF. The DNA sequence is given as TGTGCCAGCAGTGACGGGGTCCTAACTAATGAAAAACTGTTTTTT.